What follows is one T cell receptor beta chain and its context. CDR3 length: 14 residues. Germline loops: CDR1 SNHLY, CDR2 FYNNEI. V lost 3 bases and J 5 bases, leaving 13 bases between the germline ends. The data were taken from a study of blood T cell repertoires in COVID-19. Whole-study context: The United States, Italy and Spain supplied acute and convalescent COVID-19 samples. T cells, B-cell-depleted T cells, or PBMCs supplied cDNA or gDNA.

Profiling relied on immunoSEQ multiplex PCR, and the TCRdb table lists in-frame clones only, not all of them. Of 90,000 to 120,000 clones in the sample, 80% to 85% were seen once. The sequencing input was peripheral blood. The receptor was derived from a man in his sixties or seventies with acute or convalescent COVID-19. J is TRBJ1-2 and V is TRBV2, with D possibly being TRBD1 (6 bases). The CDR3 DNA reads as TGTGCCAGCAGTGATTATAGGACAGAATATGGCTACACCTTC. The encoded protein is CASSDYRTEYGYTF. The full variable domain, in which reference TRBV2 and TRBJ1-2 provide the parts outside the CDR3, is EPEVTQTPSHQVTQMGQEVILRCVPISNHLYFYWYRQILGQKVEFLVSFYNNEISEKSEIFDDQFSVERPDGSNFTLKIRSTKLEDSAMYFCASSDYRTEYGYTFGSGTRLTVV.